These 22 T cell receptor beta chains were all obtained from the same sample, sequenced in a study of PD-1 blockade in classical Hodgkin lymphoma. Brentuximab vedotin exposure varied, and every patient relapsed after autologous stem cell transplantation. TCRdb's copy holds only in-frame clones and misses some; the assay was immunoSEQ multiplex PCR. Here the sample spans about 25,000 clones, just over 85% being singletons. The sample was peripheral blood mononuclear cells (PBMCs), taken at baseline. Receptors were obtained from a human donor with classical Hodgkin lymphoma.

The rearrangement joins TRBV4-1 to TRBJ2-5; D could derive from TRBD1 or TRBD2 (5 bases each). This CDR3 is built from 16 residues. Trimming cost V 2 bases and J 0 bases, with 13 bases left between them. Germline V gives CDR1 MGHRA, CDR2 YSYEKL. CDR3 coding DNA: TGCGCCAGCAGCCAAAGATCGGGGCGGTACCAAGAGACCCAGTACTTC. Translation gives CASSQRSGRYQETQYF.

This chain joins TRBV7-3 and TRBJ2-1; D remains unclear. Trimming took off 3 bases at V and 7 bases at J, with 13 bases between the two ends. Per the germline V gene, CDR1 is SGHTA and CDR2 is FQGTGA. The CDR3 is made up of 14 amino acids. The CDR3 DNA follows: TGTGCCAGCAGCTTCATGGCAGCCGGAAATGAGCAGTTCTTC. It specifies CASSFMAAGNEQFF.

V and J are TRBV2 and TRBJ1-2, with D possibly TRBD1 on 5 matching bases. Germline V gene data show CDR1 as SNHLY and CDR2 as FYNNEI. Trimming removed 3 bases at V and 6 bases at J, with 8 bases between. The CDR3 is 12 residues long. The CDR3 loop is CASSETENGYTF. The CDR3 DNA is TGTGCCAGCAGTGAGACAGAGAATGGCTACACCTTC.

This sequence joins TRBV6-1 and TRBJ2-3; the D gene is possibly TRBD1 (6 bases). Germline V gene data show CDR1 as MNHNS and CDR2 as SASEGT. V lost 7 bases and J 2 bases, leaving 10 bases between the germline ends. The CDR3 is 13 amino acids. The CDR3 DNA sequence: TGTGCCAGCAAAACGGGACACACAGATACGCAGTATTTT. Protein product: CASKTGHTDTQYF.

The J gene is TRBJ2-1, the V gene TRBV6-1; D is possibly TRBD1 (6 bases). This CDR3 comprises 13 residues. CDR1 and CDR2 (germline): MNHNS, SASEGT. Between the trimmed V and J ends, which lost 7 bases and 5 bases, there was a span of 12 bases. CDR3 sequence reads: CASMFTGNNEQFF. The CDR3 DNA reads as TGTGCCAGCATGTTTACAGGGAACAATGAGCAGTTCTTC.

The rearrangement uses TRBV19 and TRBJ2-7, with 8 nucleotides matching TRBD1. CDR3 length equals 14 residues. Germline CDR1 is LNHDA and CDR2 is SQIVND (reference sequence). Trimming removed 7 bases from V and 1 base from J; junction bases left unmatched: 6. DNA for the CDR3: TGTGCCAGTAACCGGGACAGGAGTTCCTACGAGCAGTACTTC. Protein product: CASNRDRSSYEQYF.

This chain connects TRBV11-2 to TRBJ2-1; D remains ambiguous. Germline CDR1 is SGHAT and CDR2 is FQNNGV. Trimming stripped 5 bases from V and 3 bases from J, with 5 bases between. There are 12 residues in the CDR3. CDR3 nucleotides: TGTGCCAGCAGCGGGGACTACAATGAGCAGTTCTTC. Translating it yields CASSGDYNEQFF. The full variable domain, its missing parts supplied by reference TRBV11-2 and TRBJ2-1, is EAGVAQSPRYKIIEKRQSVAFWCNPISGHATLYWYQQILGQGPKLLIQFQNNGVVDDSQLPKDRFSAERLKGVDSTLKIQPAKLEDSAVYLCASSGDYNEQFFGPGTRLTVL.

V and J are TRBV30 and TRBJ1-6, with TRBD1 matching over 9 bases. V lost 4 bases and J lost 6; bases outside the gene matches: 4. The germline V gene encodes CDR1 GTSNPN and CDR2 SVGIG (reference sequence). This CDR3 region has 14 residues. CDR3 sequence (DNA): TGTGCCTGGACATCGGGACAGGGTAATTCACCCCTCCACTTT. It yields the protein CAWTSGQGNSPLHF.

This chain uses TRBV7-9 with TRBJ2-3; a possible D gene is TRBD1 (6 bases). Germline V gene data show CDR1 as SEHNR and CDR2 as FQNEAQ (reference sequence). The length of the CDR3 is 15 residues. Trimming removed 4 bases from V and 0 bases from J, with 11 bases in between. CDR3 DNA sequence: TGTGCCAGCAGCTCGACAGGTTCTAGCACAGATACGCAGTATTTT. Translated: CASSSTGSSTDTQYF.

This clone was seen only a few times. The J gene is TRBJ2-7, the V gene TRBV7-9; D is perhaps TRBD2 (5 bases). The CDR3 has 15 amino acids. V dropped 1 base and J dropped 6 bases, with 16 bases sitting between them. CDR1 is SEHNR and CDR2 is FQNEAQ in the germline V gene (reference sequence). The CDR3 reads CASSLGGRTSGEQYF. CDR3 sequence (DNA): TGTGCCAGCAGCTTAGGAGGGCGGACGTCCGGCGAGCAGTACTTC.

The chain employs TRBV7-3 and TRBJ2-3; D remains unclear. CDR1 is SGHTA, CDR2 FQGTGA, per germline. The CDR3 is made up of 15 amino acids. V was pared by 2 bases and J by 2 bases, with 11 bases between. CDR3 residues: CASSLGVWDTDTQYF. CDR3 DNA: TGTGCCAGCAGCTTAGGAGTCTGGGACACAGATACGCAGTATTTT.

The chain employs TRBV16 and TRBJ1-2, with a tentative D call TRBD1 (5 bases). The CDR3 has 14 amino acids. Trimming left V 4 bases short and J 2 bases short, with 11 bases between. Germline assignment: CDR1 KGHSY and CDR2 FQNENV. CDR3 sequence (DNA): TGTGCCAGCAGCCTAGGAGCAGGGAACTATGGCTACACCTTC. Translating it yields CASSLGAGNYGYTF.

V is TRBV6-6 and J is TRBJ2-1; TRBD2 might be the D (7 bases). This CDR3 comprises 15 residues. V shed 7 bases and J shed 8 bases, with 21 bases lying between them. Germline CDR1 MNHNY, CDR2 SVGAGI (reference sequence). The CDR3 sequence: CASNFGGPGRDEQFF. DNA of the CDR3: TGTGCCAGCAATTTCGGGGGGCCGGGGAGGGATGAGCAGTTCTTC.

The genes are TRBV7-9 and TRBJ1-5; D may be TRBD1 (6 bases). The CDR3 spans 16 residues. Germline CDR1 SEHNR, CDR2 FQNEAQ (reference sequence). The germline V and J ends were trimmed by 4 bases and 7 bases, with 20 bases remaining between them. CDR3 coding DNA: TGTGCCAGCAGCTCCCTGGAGGGGGTGCCGGGCCAGCCCCAGCATTTT. It codes for CASSSLEGVPGQPQHF.

This chain links TRBV19 with TRBJ1-5, with D possibly TRBD1 on 6 matching bases. Trimming took 0 bases from V and 3 from J, leaving 15 bases between them. CDR1 is LNHDA, CDR2 SQIVND, per germline (reference sequence). The CDR3 runs to 17 residues. CDR3 nucleotide sequence: TGTGCCAGTAGTATAGATCCGGGGACAAATCCCAATCAGCCCCAGCATTTT. Its translation: CASSIDPGTNPNQPQHF.

This chain connects TRBV7-8 to TRBJ2-7, with 10 nucleotides matching TRBD1. V shed 1 base, J shed 6 bases, and the junction held 6 bases outside the gene matches. The CDR3 sequence is 15 residues long. The germline gives CDR1 SGHVS, CDR2 FQNEAQ. Here the CDR3 reads CASSLVSGTGAEQYF. CDR3 DNA: TGTGCCAGCAGCTTAGTATCGGGGACAGGGGCCGAGCAGTACTTC.

J is TRBJ1-3 and V is TRBV15, with a tentative D call TRBD1 (5 bases). Germline values: CDR1 LNHNV, CDR2 YYDKDF (reference sequence). There are 18 residues in the CDR3. Trimming took 1 base from V and 1 from J, leaving 17 bases between them. The CDR3: CATSRGGNSGTSGNTIYF. CDR3 nucleotide sequence: TGTGCCACCAGCAGAGGGGGGAACAGTGGGACTTCTGGAAACACCATATATTTT.

The rearrangement joins TRBV29-1 to TRBJ2-2, with 9 positions matching TRBD2. Germline V gene sequence: CDR1 SQVTM, CDR2 ANQGSEA. This CDR3 has 17 amino acids. J was trimmed by 0 bases and V by 0 bases; bases with no gene match: 5. The DNA of the CDR3 is TGCAGCGTTGAAGATCCCGCGGGGGGGACGAACACCGGGGAGCTGTTTTTT. Translation: CSVEDPAGGTNTGELFF.

The chain couples TRBV5-4 to TRBJ2-2, with 7 bases fitting TRBD1. The CDR3 runs to 17 residues. V was clipped by 6 bases and J by 4 bases; unmatched bases: 15. Germline lookup yields CDR1 SGHNT and CDR2 YYREEE (reference sequence). The CDR3 nucleotides read TGTGCCAGCACATCCCGGGGAGAGGGGGCGATCACCGGGGAGCTGTTTTTT. This sequence encodes CASTSRGEGAITGELFF.

This rearrangement joins TRBV7-8 to TRBJ1-1; D is possibly TRBD1 (5 bases). This CDR3 spans 14 amino acids. Germline-derived CDR1 and CDR2 are SGHVS and FQNEAQ. Trimming took 1 base from V and 3 from J, leaving 9 bases between them. The CDR3 region is CASSLGGGDTEAFF. CDR3 sequence (DNA): TGTGCCAGCAGCTTAGGTGGGGGGGACACTGAAGCTTTCTTT. Full variable domain (outside the CDR3, taken from reference TRBV7-8 and TRBJ1-1): GAGVSQSPRYKVAKRGQDVALRCDPISGHVSLFWYQQALGQGPEFLTYFQNEAQLDKSGLPSDRFFAERPEGSVSTLKIQRTQQEDSAVYLCASSLGGGDTEAFFGQGTRLTVV.

V is TRBV7-9 and J is TRBJ1-2; 10 nucleotides match TRBD1. This CDR3 has 15 residues. Trimming at V came to 0 bases and at J to 6 bases, leaving 4 bases not matched to a gene. CDR1 is SEHNR and CDR2 is FQNEAQ in the germline V gene (reference sequence). The CDR3 loop is CASSLAIGTGDGYTF. CDR3 coding DNA: TGTGCCAGCAGCTTAGCGATTGGGACAGGGGATGGCTACACCTTC.

V gene TRBV9 combines with J gene TRBJ2-1, with 7 bases aligning to TRBD2. The germline V gene has CDR1 SGDLS and CDR2 YYNGEE. There are 15 residues in the CDR3. The J segment lost 6 bases and the V segment lost 0 bases, leaving 6 bases of the junction unmatched. As DNA, the CDR3 is TGTGCCAGCAGCGTAGGGTTCGGGGGGATCAATGAGCAGTTCTTC. Translation gives CASSVGFGGINEQFF.